Below, 21 T cell receptor beta chains from the same sample are listed, as sequenced in a study of Ad26.COV2.S vaccination and SARS-CoV-2 variants. Generated by immunoSEQ multiplex PCR, the TCRdb table keeps only in-frame clones and is missing some. Of 500,000 or so clones in the sample, roughly 89% were seen once. As for treatment: 19 received Ad26.COV2.S at low or high dose, single or two shots; several received placebo; per-sample allocation not given. Specimen acquisition occurred on day 63 following the initial vaccine or placebo injection. The material was peripheral blood, obtained in a trial of Ad26.COV2.S vaccine versus placebo. The receptors derive from a person aged 18-65 years who received the Ad26.COV2.S COVID-19 vaccine or a placebo.

The chain carries TRBV7-9 and TRBJ2-7, with 11 bases that match TRBD1. The CDR3 extends over 15 amino acids. With 5 bases clipped from V and 4 bases from J, the junction kept 7 bases outside the gene matches. The V gene's germline CDR1 is SEHNR and CDR2 FQNEAQ (reference sequence). CDR3 nucleotides: TGTGCCAGCAGCGGATGGGACAGGGGGAAGTACGAGCAGTACTTC. Protein sequence: CASSGWDRGKYEQYF.

This chain links TRBV5-4 with TRBJ2-7; 8 bases fit TRBD1. V trimming: 2 bases; J trimming: 6 bases; junction bases outside the gene matches: 7. CDR1 is SGHNT, CDR2 YYREEE, per germline (reference sequence). This CDR3 comprises 14 residues. DNA of the CDR3: TGTGCCAGCAGCTTAGGGACAGGTCAAGTCGAGCAGTACGTC. The encoded protein is CASSLGTGQVEQYV.

The V and J genes are TRBV7-9 and TRBJ2-1; 11 bases line up with TRBD2. The length of the CDR3 is 16 residues. V was pared by 1 base and J by 7 bases, with 6 bases of the junction left unmatched. CDR1 and CDR2 from the germline V gene are SEHNR and FQNEAQ (reference sequence). The CDR3 nucleotides are TGTGCCAGCAGCTTAGGAGTAGCGGGGGGGCCAAATGAGCAGTTCTTC. Translating gives CASSLGVAGGPNEQFF.

CDR3 region: CASGRGGSSYEQYF. The CDR3 coding sequence is TGTGCCAGCGGCAGGGGGGGAAGCTCCTACGAGCAGTACTTC. The chain employs TRBV9 and TRBJ2-7; tentatively, D is TRBD1 or TRBD2 (7 bases each). V was clipped by 7 bases and J by 0 bases, with 14 bases between them. CDR1 is SGDLS, CDR2 YYNGEE, per germline. The CDR3 has 14 amino acids.

This chain joins TRBV3-1 (or the pseudogene TRBV3-2) and TRBJ1-2; no definite D call. In germline, CDR1 is LGHDT, CDR2 YNNKEL (reference sequence). Trimming shortened V by 1 base and J by 4 bases, and 7 bases separated the two germline ends. The CDR3 runs 13 residues. In DNA, the CDR3 is TGTGCCAGCAGCCAAGCAGGTACCTATGGCTACACCTTC. Translating it yields CASSQAGTYGYTF.

The J gene is TRBJ1-3, the V gene TRBV6-6; no firm D call. V shed 0 bases and J shed 2 bases, with 8 bases lying between them. This CDR3 has 15 residues. CDR1 and CDR2 (germline): MNHNY, SVGAGI (reference sequence). The CDR3 sequence is CASSYSVGPGNTIYF. The CDR3 DNA follows: TGTGCCAGCAGTTACTCGGTTGGGCCTGGAAACACCATATATTTT.

This clone was observed a few times. The chain couples TRBV5-1 to TRBJ1-1; D gene ambiguous. Trimming removed 3 bases at V and 6 bases at J, with 12 bases between. The length of the CDR3 is 13 residues. Germline V gives CDR1 SGHRS, CDR2 YFSETQ. The CDR3 nucleotides are TGCGCCAGCAGCTCATGGCAAGCCGCTGAAGCTTTCTTT. It is translated as CASSSWQAAEAFF. The variable domain in full, with the rest retrieved from reference TRBV5-1 and TRBJ1-1, is KAGVTQTPRYLIKTRGQQVTLSCSPISGHRSVSWYQQTPGQGLQFLFEYFSETQRNKGNFPGRFSGRQFSNSRSEMNVSTLELGDSALYLCASSSWQAAEAFFGQGTRLTVV.

The chain links TRBV27 to TRBJ1-5; TRBD1 aligns across 8 bases. The CDR3 length is 15 residues. The germline V gene encodes CDR1 MNHEY and CDR2 SMNVEV (reference sequence). The V and J ends lost 6 bases and 3 bases, in that order; junction bases with no gene match: 7. The DNA for the CDR3 is TGTGCCAGCAGGATGACAGGGGTCGACAATCAGCCCCAGCATTTT. Translation gives CASRMTGVDNQPQHF.

CDR3 DNA: TGTGCCAGCAGCTCGGAGCTGGGGGGAGCCTACAATGAGCAGTTCTTC. This encodes CASSSELGGAYNEQFF. The chain uses TRBV11-3 and TRBJ2-1, with a weak D call TRBD2 (6 bases). V was shortened by 4 bases and J by 2 bases, with 15 bases between the two germline ends. The CDR3 covers 16 residues. In germline, CDR1 is SGHNT, CDR2 YENEEA. The complete variable domain, with remaining parts taken from reference TRBV11-3 and TRBJ2-1, reads EAGVVQSPRYKIIEKKQPVAFWCNPISGHNTLYWYLQNLGQGPELLIRYENEEAVDDSQLPKDRFSAERLKGVDSTLKIQPAELGDSAVYLCASSSELGGAYNEQFFGPGTRLTVL.

V and J are TRBV9 and TRBJ1-5, with 7 bases lining up with TRBD1. Losses at the gene ends were 3 bases for V and 0 bases for J; bases not matched to a gene: 6. Germline assignment: CDR1 SGDLS and CDR2 YYNGEE. The CDR3 length is 16 residues. The DNA for the CDR3 is TGTGCCAGCAGCGAAGGGGACAGAGATAGCAATCAGCCCCAGCATTTT. This gives the protein CASSEGDRDSNQPQHF.

The chain is built from TRBV19 and TRBJ2-7; possibly TRBD2 for D (7 bases). V lost 6 bases and J lost 3, with 27 bases in between. The CDR3 sequence is 18 residues long. CDR1 and CDR2 from the germline V gene are LNHDA and SQIVND (reference sequence). The CDR3 spells CASRCRTAGPPTNYEQYF. CDR3 sequence (DNA): TGTGCCAGTAGGTGTAGGACAGCGGGGCCCCCGACAAACTACGAGCAGTACTTC.

The V call is TRBV29-1, the J call TRBJ1-2; tentative D call: TRBD1 (5 bases). Trimming removed 2 bases from V and 7 bases from J, with 14 bases in between. This CDR3 spans 13 amino acids. Germline loops: CDR1 SQVTM, CDR2 ANQGSEA. Here the CDR3 reads CSVERRTRVGYTF. In DNA, the CDR3 is TGCAGCGTTGAAAGGCGGACAAGGGTTGGCTACACCTTC.

This rearrangement joins TRBV5-1 to TRBJ2-3, with D perhaps matching TRBD1 or TRBD2 (5 bases each). Germline V gene lookup returns CDR1 SGHRS and CDR2 YFSETQ. The CDR3 sequence is 16 residues long. Between the trimmed V and J ends, which lost 2 bases and 4 bases, there was a span of 17 bases. The CDR3 region has the DNA TGCGCCAGCAGCTTCCGGGACCCTTCCATCCCAGATACGCAGTATTTT. Amino acids: CASSFRDPSIPDTQYF.

This clone was observed a handful of times. This chain uses TRBV7-2 with TRBJ1-1; no reliable D call. Germline V gene data show CDR1 as SGHTA and CDR2 as FQGNSA. This CDR3 comprises 14 residues. The ends were cut back, 2 bases at V and 0 bases at J, with 7 bases in the middle. CDR3 region: CASSLLALNTEAFF. The CDR3 DNA is TGTGCCAGCAGCTTATTGGCACTGAACACTGAAGCTTTCTTT.

The chain joins TRBV15 to TRBJ2-3, with D perhaps matching TRBD2 (6 bases). The CDR3 contains 14 residues. V shed 3 bases and J shed 5 bases, with 12 bases lying between them. Per the germline V gene, CDR1 is LNHNV and CDR2 is YYDKDF (reference sequence). The CDR3 sequence: CATSSQEGGDTQYF. CDR3 nucleotide sequence: TGTGCCACCAGCAGTCAGGAGGGTGGAGATACGCAGTATTTT.

The chain recombines TRBV5-5 with TRBJ2-2; 8 bases align to TRBD1. Germline-derived CDR1 and CDR2 are SGHKS and YYEKEE (reference sequence). This CDR3 has 16 residues. V gave up 0 bases and J gave up 7 bases; unmatched junction bases: 8. The DNA for the CDR3 is TGTGCCAGCAGCTTGGGGGCAGGGGGCAGGAACGGGGAGCTGTTTTTT. It translates to CASSLGAGGRNGELFF.

The rearrangement links TRBV27 to TRBJ2-3; D uncertain. The CDR3 length is 14 residues. Germline lookup yields CDR1 MNHEY and CDR2 SMNVEV (reference sequence). Trimming took off 6 bases at V and 3 bases at J, with 13 bases between the two ends. For the CDR3, the DNA is TGTGCCAGCAGCCTCCTCTACCAAACAGATACGCAGTATTTT. Translated, it gives CASSLLYQTDTQYF.

This clone was recorded only once. The chain recombines TRBV10-3 with TRBJ1-3, with 7 bases that match TRBD1. The CDR3 runs 14 residues. V dropped 11 bases and J dropped 0; count of bases not matched to a gene: 7. CDR1 and CDR2 (germline): ENHRY, SYGVKD. The CDR3 loop reads CAAGDRASGNTIYF. The CDR3 DNA reads TGTGCCGCCGGAGACAGGGCCTCTGGAAACACCATATATTTT.

This clone turned up a few times. This sequence joins TRBV7-9 and TRBJ1-3; 7 bases map to TRBD1. This CDR3 has 14 amino acids. The germline gives CDR1 SEHNR, CDR2 FQNEAQ (reference sequence). The V and J ends lost 5 bases and 0 bases, in that order; junction bases with no gene match: 1. The CDR3 protein is CASSDRVSGNTIYF. The CDR3 DNA follows: TGTGCCAGCAGCGACAGGGTCTCTGGAAACACCATATATTTT.

The rearrangement joins TRBV5-1 to TRBJ1-4, with a tentative D call TRBD1 (6 bases). Per the germline V gene, CDR1 is SGHRS and CDR2 is YFSETQ. The CDR3 length is 16 residues. The V gene lost 6 bases and the J gene lost 5 bases, with 20 bases spanning the gap. The CDR3 sequence: CASTQPPDRENEKLFF. The CDR3 DNA reads as TGCGCCAGCACACAACCCCCGGACAGAGAAAATGAAAAACTGTTTTTT.

V is TRBV20-1 and J is TRBJ2-3, with 10 nucleotides matching TRBD2. This CDR3 comprises 10 residues. Germline CDR1 is DFQATT and CDR2 is SNEGSKA (reference sequence). Trimming took 6 bases from V and 12 from J; bases not matched to a gene: 3. CDR3 sequence: CSARLAGQYF. The DNA for the CDR3 is TGCAGTGCCAGACTAGCGGGCCAGTATTTT.